The clone carrying this T cell receptor beta chain came up a few times. Its antigen is not identified. The data are from a study of T cells in narcolepsy. Germline-derived CDR1 and CDR2 are MNHNS and SASEGT. CDR3 length: 17 amino acids. The V and J ends lost 3 bases and 4 bases respectively, with 18 bases between them. Produced via immunoSEQ multiplex PCR; TCRdb's table is partial and in-frame only. The table records around 30,000 clones, almost 80% of them present only once. Study conclusions and caveats: Blood of same and different patients, but not healthy controls, reportedly held recurring autoreactive clonotypes.

The rearrangement uses TRBV6-1 and TRBJ2-2; no clear D gene. The sample comprised memory (CD45RA-) CD4+ T cells from blood. The TCR originated in a human donor in good health. As DNA, the CDR3 is TGTGCCAGCAGTGAGCTACTGGGTGGTGTTCCCACCGGGGAGCTGTTTTTT. It translates to CASSELLGGVPTGELFF.